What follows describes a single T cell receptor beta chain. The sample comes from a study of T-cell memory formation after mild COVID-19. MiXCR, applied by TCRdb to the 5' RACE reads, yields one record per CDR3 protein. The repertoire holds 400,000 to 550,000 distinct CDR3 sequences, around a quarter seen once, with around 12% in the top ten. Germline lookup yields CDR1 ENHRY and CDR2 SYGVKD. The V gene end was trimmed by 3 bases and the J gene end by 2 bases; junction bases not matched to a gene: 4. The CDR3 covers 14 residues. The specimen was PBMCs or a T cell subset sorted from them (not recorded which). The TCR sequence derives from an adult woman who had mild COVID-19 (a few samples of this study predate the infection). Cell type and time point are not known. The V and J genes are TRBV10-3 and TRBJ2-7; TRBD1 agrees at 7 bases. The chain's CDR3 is CAISDRQGPYEQYF. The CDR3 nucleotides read TGTGCCATCAGTGATAGACAGGGACCCTACGAGCAGTACTTC.